The clone carrying this T cell receptor (beta chain) turned up a few times. Germline V gene lookup returns CDR1 LGHNA and CDR2 YNFKEQ. The CDR3 has 15 residues. V was clipped by 4 bases and J by 5 bases; unmatched bases: 10. In the original analysis: Reference gene primer amplification gave nucleated cell count estimates. The method was immunoSEQ multiplex PCR; TCRdb's version includes in-frame clones alone and lacks a portion of them. The D gene and trimming were derived from the DNA, and the V and J assignments and clone size from that table. Here the sample spans about 190,000 clones, 65% to 85% being singletons. The sample is drawn from a study of blood T cell repertoires in COVID-19. Study information: The United States, Italy and Spain provided the acute and convalescent COVID-19 samples. The analysed material was cDNA or gDNA that came from T cells, B-cell-depleted T cells, or PBMCs.

The sequencing sample was made of peripheral blood. The chain links TRBV4-2 to TRBJ1-1; 7 bases map to TRBD1. The TCR comes from a man in his 60s with active or convalescent COVID-19. The CDR3: CASSPQRGRGTEAFF. In DNA form, the CDR3 reads TGTGCCAGCAGCCCGCAGAGGGGGCGAGGGACTGAAGCTTTCTTT.